The clone carrying this T cell receptor (beta chain) was counted between two and nine times. Antigen unknown. This record comes from a study of T cells after yellow fever vaccination. The J segment lost 5 bases and the V segment lost 6 bases, leaving 10 bases of the junction unmatched. Germline V gene sequence: CDR1 MNHNS, CDR2 SASEGT. The CDR3 is 15 residues long. One entry per CDR3 protein results from TCRdb running MiXCR on the 5' RACE reads. The sample lists over 110,000 distinct CDR3 sequences, less than 9.5% occurring once. Study-wide results and caveats: Clonotypes appearing in both CD4 and CD8 compartments existed, and their share was small.

The clonotype originates from a man between 25 and 39 years old who received the YFV17D yellow fever vaccine. The chain uses TRBV6-1 and TRBJ2-3; the match to TRBD2 covers 8 bases. Material: CD4+ T cells sorted from PBMCs, obtained 5 days after the yellow fever booster vaccination. CDR3 sequence reads: CASSSPGLVVDTQYF. The DNA for the CDR3 is TGTGCCAGCAGCTCACCGGGACTAGTTGTAGATACGCAGTATTTT.